The sequence of this T cell receptor (beta chain) was determined in a study of vaccination and CD4 T cells after COVID-19. Study summary: There were six male and four female convalescents, and two of them were Hispanic.

TCRdb re-called the PCR reads with MiXCR, one entry per CDR3 protein. The sample contains tens of thousands of distinct CDR3 sequences, around 58% of which appear only once. V was cut by 3 bases and J by 5 bases, with 5 bases left in between. The CDR3 contains 12 residues. The genes are TRBV12-3 or TRBV12-4 and TRBJ1-5; D ambiguous. The receptor was derived from a human donor who had recovered from COVID-19. Material: CD4+ T cells from blood, obtained before SARS-CoV-2 vaccination. CDR3 nucleotide sequence: TGTGCCAGCAGTTTGACCGATCAGCCCCAGCATTTT. Its translation: CASSLTDQPQHF.